This TCR beta chain came from a study of T cell responses to AZD1222 COVID-19 vaccine. Overall study results and limits: Epitopes outside B.1.351 and B.1.1.7 mutated regions reportedly drew nearly half of spike TCRs.

Libraries were prepared by immunoSEQ multiplex PCR; TCRdb keeps only in-frame clonotypes and omits some of them. The sample has 150,000 to 200,000 clones, 90% seen once; the top ten hold about 1.6%. Of note for this clone: No antigen is known for it.

Germline values: CDR1 MNHEY, CDR2 SVGAGI. V gave up 4 bases and J gave up 5 bases; unmatched junction bases: 2. The CDR3 sequence is 14 residues long. The sequenced sample was peripheral blood, obtained on day 0 of AZD1222 vaccination. The V and J genes are TRBV6-5 and TRBJ1-5; 10 bases map to TRBD1. This receptor was obtained from an adult in good health. The CDR3 loop reads CASSWGTGDQPQHF. For the CDR3, the DNA is TGTGCCAGCAGTTGGGGGACAGGGGATCAGCCCCAGCATTTT.